This TCR beta chain was identified in a study of T-cell memory formation after mild COVID-19. On the study more broadly: There were largely donor-specific TCR clusters. Study conclusions and caveats: Cross-reactive memory appears to have joined, as suggested by some responding clones showing up in pre-infection memory. Later expanders leaned CD4+, whereas clones that contracted between day 15 and 85 were balanced CD4/CD8.

A note on this clonotype: Its target is unknown.

TCRdb re-called the 5' RACE reads with MiXCR, one entry per CDR3 protein. The sample records 550,000 to 600,000 distinct CDR3 sequences, less than 25% being singletons. The CDR3 totals 14 residues. V dropped 0 bases and J dropped 6 bases, with 11 bases sitting between them. CDR1 and CDR2 from the germline V gene are LNHNV and YYDKDF (reference sequence). The V and J genes are TRBV15 and TRBJ1-1; perhaps TRBD1 as D (5 bases). Material: PBMCs or a T cell subset sorted from them (not recorded which). The receptor was isolated from an adult woman who had mild COVID-19 (a few samples of this study predate the infection). Cell type and time point are not known. The CDR3 is CATSRDSTGSEAFF. For the CDR3, the DNA is TGTGCCACCAGCAGAGACTCCACAGGTTCTGAAGCTTTCTTT.